These 12 T cell receptor beta chains share one sample of origin, sequenced in a study of control samples from healthy donors and cancer patients. Generated by immunoSEQ multiplex PCR, the TCRdb table keeps only in-frame clones and is missing some. The data show 150,000 to 200,000 clones, with around nine tenths seen just once and under 5% held by the top ten. Sequenced: blood. Receptors were obtained from a woman in her twenties or thirties in good health.

This chain uses TRBV2 with TRBJ1-2; possibly TRBD1 for D (6 bases). The V gene lost 4 bases and the J gene lost 8 bases, with 20 bases spanning the gap. This CDR3 is 15 amino acids long. CDR1 and CDR2 (germline): SNHLY, FYNNEI. CDR3 amino acids: CASSVSPAGVEGYTF. CDR3 sequence (DNA): TGTGCCAGCAGTGTCAGTCCGGCAGGGGTAGAAGGCTACACCTTC.

This clone showed up just a few times. The gene calls are TRBV2 and TRBJ2-3; 8 bases match TRBD1. This CDR3 has 16 amino acids. The J segment lost 1 base and the V segment lost 6 bases, leaving 9 bases of the junction unmatched. The germline V gene has CDR1 SNHLY and CDR2 FYNNEI. The chain's CDR3 is CASRDPGTGGTDTQYF. The CDR3 nucleotides are TGTGCCAGCAGGGATCCCGGGACAGGCGGCACAGATACGCAGTATTTT.

This chain connects TRBV27 to TRBJ2-1; 11 bases agree with TRBD2. Looked up from germline, CDR1 is MNHEY and CDR2 is SMNVEV (reference sequence). V dropped 7 bases and J dropped 5; count of bases not matched to a gene: 7. The CDR3 is made up of 15 amino acids. The CDR3 region is CASTLRLAGNNEQFF. For the CDR3, the DNA is TGTGCCAGCACCCTGAGACTAGCGGGGAACAATGAGCAGTTCTTC.

As concerns this clone: The DNA is left out, because the CDR3 cannot be placed on it with certainty; the CDR3 is given as TCRdb lists it. The chain couples TRBV6-5 to TRBJ1-2. Germline V lookup: CDR1 MNHEY, CDR2 SVGAGI. Both ends counted, the CDR3 spans 15 residues. CDR3: CASSYTQDFGNGYTF.

The chain carries TRBV20-1 and TRBJ2-7; D is perhaps TRBD2 (5 bases). V gave up 6 bases and J gave up 1 base, with 7 bases separating them. The CDR3 length is 11 residues. Per the germline V gene, CDR1 is DFQATT and CDR2 is SNEGSKA (reference sequence). CDR3 nucleotide sequence: TGCAGTGCCGGACTGTCCTACGAGCAGTACTTC. This gives the protein CSAGLSYEQYF.

The chain uses TRBV7-9 and TRBJ2-7, with D perhaps TRBD2 (6 bases). V was pared by 5 bases and J by 1 base, with 15 bases between. The CDR3 is 15 amino acids. Germline V gene lookup returns CDR1 SEHNR and CDR2 FQNEAQ (reference sequence). CDR3 nucleotides: TGTGCCAGCAGCGTTTTGCGGGATGGATCCTACGAGCAGTACTTC. This translates into CASSVLRDGSYEQYF.

The J gene is TRBJ2-3, the V gene TRBV5-6; the match to TRBD2 covers 10 bases. V lost 1 base and J lost 2; bases outside the gene matches: 7. The CDR3 totals 17 residues. Per germline, CDR1 SGHDT and CDR2 YYEEEE. The CDR3: CASSLYLAGENTDTQYF. CDR3 in DNA: TGTGCCAGCAGCTTGTATCTAGCGGGAGAGAACACAGATACGCAGTATTTT.

This clone has only one observation. The gene calls are TRBV27 and TRBJ2-5; 8 positions agree with TRBD2. Trimming at V came to 2 bases and at J to 5 bases, leaving 13 bases not matched to a gene. Germline lookup yields CDR1 MNHEY and CDR2 SMNVEV (reference sequence). This CDR3 spans 17 amino acids. Here the CDR3 reads CASSLRCRAGECETQYF. The CDR3, as DNA: TGTGCCAGCAGTTTAAGGTGCCGAGCGGGAGAGTGTGAGACCCAGTACTTC.

CDR3 residues: CASSLGVSGANVLTF. Here the CDR3 DNA reads TGTGCCAGCAGCTTAGGAGTATCTGGGGCCAACGTCCTGACTTTC. This chain uses TRBV13 with TRBJ2-6, with unresolved D. This CDR3 is 15 amino acids long. In germline, CDR1 is PRHDT, CDR2 FYEKMQ (reference sequence). Trimming pared 0 bases from V and 1 base from J, leaving 4 bases between.

This chain uses TRBV6-9 with TRBJ2-7; 7 positions match TRBD1. This CDR3 contains 15 residues. Germline V gene sequence: CDR1 MNHGY, CDR2 SVAAGI. V shed 5 bases, J shed 0 bases, and the junction held 7 bases outside the gene matches. Written as DNA, the CDR3 is TGTGCCAGCAGTCAACAGGGGTCGCGCTCCTACGAGCAGTACTTC. Translated: CASSQQGSRSYEQYF.

In its sample, this clone was seen a few times. The genes are TRBV28 and TRBJ1-2; TRBD1 might be the D (5 bases). The germline CDR1 and CDR2 sequences are MDHEN and SYDVKM. The CDR3 extends over 15 amino acids. Trimming took 3 bases from V and 8 from J, leaving 19 bases between them. The CDR3, as DNA: TGTGCCAGCAGTTTGGGGTATGTGAAAAGGGACGGCTACACCTTC. The encoded protein is CASSLGYVKRDGYTF.

The genes are TRBV28 and TRBJ1-2; TRBD1 agrees at 7 bases. The CDR3 has 15 amino acids. CDR1 and CDR2 (germline): MDHEN, SYDVKM. V was pared by 1 base and J by 9 bases, with 11 bases of the junction left unmatched. For the CDR3, the DNA is TGTGCCAGCAGTTTATACGGGACAGACCTTTTGCGCTACACCTTC. It yields the protein CASSLYGTDLLRYTF.